The 26 T cell receptor beta chains reported below all come from one sample, sequenced in a study of cytomegalovirus exposure and HLA in healthy donors. PCR amplification relied on 60 Vbeta primers (plus 13 Jbeta primers). The method was immunoSEQ multiplex PCR; TCRdb's version includes in-frame clones alone and lacks a portion of them. This sample contains roughly 100,000 clones. The specimen sequenced was PBMCs. All receptors come from a man in his forties in good health and CMV-seronegative.

The rearrangement links TRBV30 to TRBJ2-3, with D unresolved. The V gene lost 2 bases and the J gene lost 5 bases, with 11 bases spanning the gap. Germline-derived CDR1 and CDR2 are GTSNPN and SVGIG (reference sequence). The CDR3 consists of 13 residues. CDR3 in DNA: TGTGCCTGGAGTCACAGTCACGGAGATACGCAGTATTTT. As protein: CAWSHSHGDTQYF.

The chain uses TRBV5-1 and TRBJ1-4; D is ambiguous. Looked up from germline, CDR1 is SGHRS and CDR2 is YFSETQ. The CDR3 contains 15 residues. Deletions cut 4 bases from V and 3 bases from J, with 13 bases between. CDR3 in DNA: TGCGCCAGCAGCCCGCGAAGGGAGGCTAATGAAAAACTGTTTTTT. Translated: CASSPRREANEKLFF.

The chain uses TRBV18 and TRBJ1-4; no clear D. Trimming shortened V by 6 bases and J by 7 bases, and 21 bases separated the two germline ends. CDR3 size: 16 residues. The V gene's germline CDR1 is KGHSH and CDR2 LQKENI. The CDR3 protein is CASSPQRASFGEKLFF. The CDR3, as DNA: TGTGCCAGCTCCCCCCAGAGGGCTTCATTCGGTGAAAAACTGTTTTTT.

This sequence joins TRBV7-2 and TRBJ2-3; D gene unclear. The CDR3 runs 12 residues. Germline assignment: CDR1 SGHTA and CDR2 FQGNSA. Trimming took off 6 bases at V and 3 bases at J, with 7 bases between the two ends. CDR3 nucleotides: TGTGCCAGCAGGCCACAGACAGATACGCAGTATTTT. Translating it yields CASRPQTDTQYF. Supplemented by reference TRBV7-2 and TRBJ2-3, the full variable domain reads GAGVSQSPSNKVTEKGKDVELRCDPISGHTALYWYRQSLGQGLEFLIYFQGNSAPDKSGLPSDRFSAERTGGSVSTLTIQRTQQEDSAVYLCASRPQTDTQYFGPGTRLTVL.

The chain employs TRBV5-4 and TRBJ2-5, with TRBD2 as a possible D gene (6 bases). The DNA end is more similar to TRBJ2-7, so the J call may be wrong. Germline V gives CDR1 SGHNT, CDR2 YYREEE (reference sequence). This CDR3 is 15 amino acids long. The CDR3 DNA reads TGTGCCAGCAGCTTGGACGGGGGAAACTCCTACGAGCAGTACTTC. Translating gives CASSLDGGNSYEQYF.

The genes are TRBV6-1 and TRBJ1-5; D gene ambiguous. Trimming left V 0 bases short and J 0 bases short, with 9 bases between. The CDR3 runs to 16 residues. CDR1 MNHNS and CDR2 SASEGT come from the germline V gene. The CDR3 is CASSEAPTYSNQPQHF. The CDR3 DNA is TGTGCCAGCAGTGAAGCCCCCACATATAGCAATCAGCCCCAGCATTTT.

The V and J genes are TRBV6-1 and TRBJ1-5; no reliable D call. The V gene lost 2 bases and the J gene lost 1 base, with 9 bases spanning the gap. The CDR3 length is 15 residues. Per the germline V gene, CDR1 is MNHNS and CDR2 is SASEGT. As DNA, the CDR3 is TGTGCCAGCAGTGAACTGTTAGTGAGCAATCAGCCCCAGCATTTT. This encodes CASSELLVSNQPQHF.

The chain has TRBV9 and TRBJ2-3; TRBD2 matches at 9 bases. The V and J ends lost 0 bases and 8 bases, in that order; junction bases with no gene match: 7. This CDR3 contains 15 residues. Germline assignment: CDR1 SGDLS and CDR2 YYNGEE. CDR3 sequence: CASSVGSSGSGTQYF. In nucleotides, the CDR3 is TGTGCCAGCAGCGTAGGTAGTAGCGGGAGTGGTACGCAGTATTTT.

The chain employs TRBV27 and TRBJ1-5; D gene ambiguous. The V gene lost 3 bases and the J gene lost 4 bases, with 4 bases spanning the gap. The CDR3 runs 12 residues. The germline CDR1 and CDR2 sequences are MNHEY and SMNVEV (reference sequence). The CDR3 reads CASSFLNQPQHF. CDR3 sequence (DNA): TGTGCCAGCAGTTTCTTAAATCAGCCCCAGCATTTT.

The chain carries TRBV2 and TRBJ1-6; 9 positions match TRBD1. V gave up 9 bases and J gave up 7 bases; unmatched junction bases: 4. This CDR3 contains 13 residues. The germline V gene encodes CDR1 SNHLY and CDR2 FYNNEI. CDR3 sequence: CASTGGGNSPLHF. CDR3 DNA: TGTGCCAGTACAGGGGGCGGAAATTCACCCCTCCACTTT.

This chain joins TRBV27 and TRBJ1-4, with TRBD1 matching 12 bases. The CDR3 contains 18 residues. Germline CDR1 and CDR2: MNHEY and SMNVEV (reference sequence). The V gene end was trimmed by 2 bases and the J gene end by 6 bases; junction bases not matched to a gene: 10. CDR3 residues: CASSLRPGQGALYEKLFF. DNA for the CDR3: TGTGCCAGCAGTTTACGTCCGGGACAGGGGGCGCTTTATGAAAAACTGTTTTTT.

The chain joins TRBV7-2 to TRBJ2-1, with a weak D call TRBD1 (7 bases). V lost 1 base, J lost 4 bases, and 11 bases lay in between. Looked up from germline, CDR1 is SGHTA and CDR2 is FQGNSA. The CDR3 runs to 15 residues. CDR3 sequence reads: CASSLGQGGYNEQFF. In DNA, the CDR3 is TGTGCCAGCAGCTTAGGTCAGGGGGGATACAATGAGCAGTTCTTC.

CDR3: CAIQGQASTDTQYF. In DNA, the CDR3 is TGTGCCATCCAGGGTCAGGCCAGCACAGATACGCAGTATTTT. The rearrangement joins TRBV10-3 to TRBJ2-3, with D maybe TRBD1 (5 bases). The V end was cut by 8 bases, the J end by 0 bases, with 12 bases between. The CDR3 is 14 amino acids. Germline V CDR1 and CDR2: ENHRY, SYGVKD.

The chain recombines TRBV4-3 with TRBJ2-7; TRBD1 matches at 7 bases. Germline V gene data show CDR1 as LGHNA and CDR2 as YSLEER. This CDR3 region has 14 residues. The V segment lost 6 bases and the J segment 0 bases; nucleotides outside the gene matches: 5. CDR3 in amino acids: CASSRDRYSYEQYF. DNA for the CDR3: TGCGCCAGCAGTCGGGACAGATACTCCTACGAGCAGTACTTC.

The V and J genes are TRBV2 and TRBJ2-3; 7 bases match TRBD1. The length of the CDR3 is 14 residues. The J segment lost 6 bases and the V segment lost 6 bases, leaving 9 bases of the junction unmatched. From germline, CDR1 is SNHLY and CDR2 FYNNEI. The CDR3 DNA reads TGTGCCAGCAGAGGAGGACAGGACGTGGATACGCAGTATTTT. It is translated as CASRGGQDVDTQYF.

J is TRBJ1-5 and V is TRBV25-1; TRBD1 agrees at 7 bases. Unmatched junction bases numbered 4, after V lost 4 bases and J lost 7 bases. The V gene's germline CDR1 is MGHDK and CDR2 SYGVNS. The CDR3 is made up of 13 amino acids. CDR3 in DNA: TGTGCCAGCAGTGCTTCAGGGGGGCAGCCCCAGCATTTT. As protein: CASSASGGQPQHF.

The J gene is TRBJ2-6, the V gene TRBV9; possible D gene TRBD2, 6 bases. CDR1 and CDR2 (germline): SGDLS, YYNGEE. This CDR3 has 14 residues. Trimming pared 5 bases from V and 2 bases from J, leaving 8 bases between. This CDR3 is CASSGGAGANVLTF. The DNA of the CDR3 is TGTGCCAGCAGTGGAGGGGCTGGGGCCAACGTCCTGACTTTC.

This sequence joins TRBV28 and TRBJ1-2; TRBD1 matches 10 bases. The CDR3 runs 18 residues. Germline lookup yields CDR1 MDHEN and CDR2 SYDVKM. J was trimmed by 0 bases and V by 7 bases; bases with no gene match: 14. The CDR3 DNA reads as TGTGCCAGCAAACCGATTTGGACAGGGGGTTTAGCTAACTATGGCTACACCTTC. It translates to CASKPIWTGGLANYGYTF.

The V call is TRBV7-2, the J call TRBJ1-4; TRBD1 aligns across 11 bases. Germline V gene sequence: CDR1 SGHTA, CDR2 FQGNSA. The CDR3 length is 18 residues. V shed 3 bases and J 8 bases; nucleotides not matched to a gene: 14. The CDR3 loop reads CASSLWGPWTGGQEKLFF. In nucleotides, the CDR3 is TGTGCCAGCAGCTTGTGGGGGCCCTGGACAGGGGGCCAGGAAAAACTGTTTTTT.

The chain uses TRBV5-1 and TRBJ1-1; 9 positions match TRBD1. The CDR3 consists of 17 residues. V gave up 4 bases and J gave up 3 bases; unmatched junction bases: 13. Germline assignment: CDR1 SGHRS and CDR2 YFSETQ. CDR3 region: CASSLPPDRGLDTEAFF. DNA of the CDR3: TGCGCCAGCAGCCTCCCACCGGACAGGGGACTAGACACTGAAGCTTTCTTT.

Details on this clone: One end of the junction does not line up with germline, which may come from a read error. The chain uses TRBV11-2 and TRBJ2-7; TRBD2 agrees at 12 bases. Germline lookup yields CDR1 SGHAT and CDR2 FQNNGV. The CDR3 spans 15 residues. CDR3 in amino acids: CAGSSGTSGFYEQYF. CDR3 coding DNA: TGTGCCGGCAGTTCAGGGACTAGCGGGTTCTACGAGCAGTACTTC. Together with reference TRBV11-2 and TRBJ2-7, the CDR3 gives the full variable domain: EAGVAQSPRYKIIEKRQSVAFWCNPISGHATLYWYQQILGQGPKLLIQFQNNGVVDDSQLPKDRFSAERLKGVDSTLKIQPAKLEDSAVYLCAGSSGTSGFYEQYFGPGTRLTVT.

The rearrangement uses TRBV7-8 and TRBJ1-1, with a tentative D call TRBD1 (6 bases). Germline loops: CDR1 SGHVS, CDR2 FQNEAQ. V shed 0 bases and J shed 3 bases, with 14 bases lying between them. The CDR3 covers 16 residues. The CDR3 here is CASSLAGGAGDTEAFF. In nucleotides, the CDR3 is TGTGCCAGCAGCTTAGCGGGGGGGGCTGGGGACACTGAAGCTTTCTTT. The whole variable domain, remainder taken from reference TRBV7-8 and TRBJ1-1, is GAGVSQSPRYKVAKRGQDVALRCDPISGHVSLFWYQQALGQGPEFLTYFQNEAQLDKSGLPSDRFFAERPEGSVSTLKIQRTQQEDSAVYLCASSLAGGAGDTEAFFGQGTRLTVV.

The rearrangement uses TRBV6-5 and TRBJ1-1; D is unresolved. Germline lookup yields CDR1 MNHEY and CDR2 SVGAGI. The CDR3 covers 13 residues. V was shortened by 2 bases and J by 5 bases, with 9 bases between the two germline ends. DNA for the CDR3: TGTGCCAGCAGTTACCAGCCGGGAACTGAAGCTTTCTTT. Translating it yields CASSYQPGTEAFF.

The chain recombines TRBV5-1 with TRBJ1-1, with 7 bases identical to TRBD1. Germline loops: CDR1 SGHRS, CDR2 YFSETQ. The V gene end was trimmed by 4 bases and the J gene end by 4 bases; junction bases not matched to a gene: 13. The CDR3 has 16 residues. The CDR3 nucleotides are TGCGCCAGCAGCCGATCCGCGACAGGGAGAGCCACTGAAGCTTTCTTT. Encoded protein: CASSRSATGRATEAFF.

The chain is built from TRBV5-4 and TRBJ2-1; no definite D call. CDR1 is SGHNT, CDR2 YYREEE, per germline (reference sequence). CDR3 size: 12 residues. The ends were cut back, 4 bases at V and 10 bases at J, with 12 bases in the middle. The DNA of the CDR3 is TGTGCCAGCAGCACCATTCTACAGGAGCAGTTCTTC. Protein: CASSTILQEQFF.

The J gene is TRBJ2-2, the V gene TRBV5-4; a possible D gene is TRBD1 (5 bases). The V end was cut by 5 bases, the J end by 5 bases, with 13 bases between. The V gene's germline CDR1 is SGHNT and CDR2 YYREEE (reference sequence). The CDR3 sequence is 14 residues long. The CDR3 region is CASSSPQGTGELFF. As DNA, the CDR3 is TGTGCCAGCAGTTCACCCCAGGGTACCGGGGAGCTGTTTTTT.